Presented here are 18 T cell receptor beta chains from one specimen sequenced in a study of siplizumab effects on memory and regulatory T cells. The protocol was immunoSEQ multiplex PCR, while the TCRdb copy is restricted to in-frame clones and leaves out a portion. Among tens of thousands of clones listed, roughly 96% were seen once. Sequencing input: naive CD8+ T cells sorted from blood. These TCRs come from a human donor in good health.

This chain connects TRBV5-1 to TRBJ1-1; D is undetermined. The germline V and J ends were trimmed by 4 bases and 7 bases, with 14 bases remaining between them. Germline V lookup: CDR1 SGHRS, CDR2 YFSETQ. The CDR3 sequence is 13 residues long. For the CDR3, the DNA is TGCGCCAGCAGCCCGGTGGACTCCGATGAAGCTTTCTTT. Its translation is CASSPVDSDEAFF.

The V and J genes are TRBV27 and TRBJ1-3; D perhaps matches TRBD1 (6 bases). V was pared by 5 bases and J by 4 bases, with 18 bases between. This CDR3 has 16 amino acids. Germline CDR1 reads MNHEY; CDR2 reads SMNVEV (reference sequence). The CDR3 protein is CASSPDSSGLGNTIYF. In DNA form, the CDR3 reads TGTGCCAGCAGTCCGGACAGTTCTGGTTTAGGAAACACCATATATTTT.

CDR3 nucleotide sequence: TGTGCCAGCAGTTTACTACAGGGCTACGAGCAGTACTTC. This codes for CASSLLQGYEQYF. V is TRBV27 and J is TRBJ2-7; a weak D match, TRBD1 (6 bases). V was cut by 2 bases and J by 3 bases, with 8 bases left in between. CDR1 and CDR2 from the germline V gene are MNHEY and SMNVEV (reference sequence). The CDR3 covers 13 residues.

This chain uses TRBV27 with TRBJ2-1, with TRBD2 as a possible D gene (6 bases). There are 14 residues in the CDR3. Germline values: CDR1 MNHEY, CDR2 SMNVEV (reference sequence). The ends were cut back, 6 bases at V and 4 bases at J, with 13 bases in the middle. CDR3 in amino acids: CASSPTGGYNEQFF. In nucleotides, the CDR3 is TGTGCCAGCAGCCCCACCGGAGGGTACAATGAGCAGTTCTTC.

The rearrangement links TRBV10-1 to TRBJ1-1, with D uncertain. Germline V gives CDR1 WNHNN, CDR2 SYGVQD (reference sequence). This CDR3 region has 13 residues. The V and J ends lost 10 bases and 4 bases respectively, with 16 bases between them. The CDR3 DNA reads as TGCGCCACCTGTGACGGGTTAGGCACTGAAGCTTTCTTT. Encoded protein: CATCDGLGTEAFF.

This clone has a single count. The V and J genes are TRBV7-8 and TRBJ1-4, with 8 bases identical to TRBD1. V shed 1 base, J shed 6 bases, and the junction held 1 base outside the gene matches. The CDR3 runs to 14 residues. The V gene's germline CDR1 is SGHVS and CDR2 FQNEAQ. This chain's CDR3 is CASSLGQGHEKLFF. The CDR3 DNA reads as TGTGCCAGCAGCTTAGGACAGGGGCATGAAAAACTGTTTTTT.

This clone occurred once. The rearrangement joins TRBV6-1 to TRBJ1-3; TRBD1 matches at 9 bases. The CDR3 runs 18 residues. J lost 0 bases, V lost 0 bases, and 6 bases had no gene match. Germline CDR1 is MNHNS and CDR2 is SASEGT. The CDR3 DNA follows: TGTGCCAGCAGTGAAGCGATAATGACAGGGGGCTCTGGAAACACCATATATTTT. It yields the protein CASSEAIMTGGSGNTIYF.

The chain employs TRBV7-9 and TRBJ2-2, with TRBD1 as a possible D gene (5 bases). The ends were cut back, 7 bases at V and 3 bases at J, with 18 bases in the middle. This CDR3 spans 16 amino acids. Germline V gene data show CDR1 as SEHNR and CDR2 as FQNEAQ (reference sequence). The CDR3 region has the DNA TGTGCCAGCACGAAAGGCGTTATAGGGGACACCGGGGAGCTGTTTTTT. It codes for CASTKGVIGDTGELFF.

This rearrangement joins TRBV25-1 to TRBJ1-1; no firm D call. V was trimmed by 4 bases and J by 6 bases, leaving 12 bases between them. The CDR3 is made up of 13 amino acids. Germline values: CDR1 MGHDK, CDR2 SYGVNS. Here the CDR3 DNA reads TGTGCCAGCAGTGGGGTCGAGGGCCCTGAAGCTTTCTTT. Translated, it gives CASSGVEGPEAFF.

The chain joins TRBV12-5 to TRBJ1-1; D uncertain. From germline, CDR1 is LGHNT and CDR2 FRNRAP. V lost 4 bases to trimming and J lost 1 base, with 25 bases between them. This CDR3 is 19 amino acids long. In DNA, the CDR3 is TGTGCTAGTGGTTGGCTTCCGGGAGGTCAAACGGACCCGAACACTGAAGCTTTCTTT. This codes for CASGWLPGGQTDPNTEAFF.

This clone was observed a handful of times. This chain links TRBV13 with TRBJ2-3; the D is unclear. Looked up from germline, CDR1 is PRHDT and CDR2 is FYEKMQ (reference sequence). CDR3 length: 14 residues. V lost 5 bases and J lost 1, with 10 bases in between. CDR3 nucleotide sequence: TGTGCCAGCAGCCCAGACTGGGGCACAGATACGCAGTATTTT. Translating gives CASSPDWGTDTQYF.

This chain connects TRBV6-5 to TRBJ1-2, with D possibly being TRBD1 (5 bases). Germline loops: CDR1 MNHEY, CDR2 SVGAGI. Deletions cut 6 bases from V and 0 bases from J, with 8 bases between. The length of the CDR3 is 13 residues. CDR3 nucleotides: TGTGCCAGCAGCCCGGACACTAACTATGGCTACACCTTC. Its translation: CASSPDTNYGYTF.

V gene TRBV5-4 combines with J gene TRBJ2-3, with D hard to call. This CDR3 region has 14 residues. Deletions cut 4 bases from V and 5 bases from J, with 14 bases between. Germline assignment: CDR1 SGHNT and CDR2 YYREEE (reference sequence). CDR3 amino acids: CASSGLGTVDTQYF. The CDR3 nucleotides read TGTGCCAGCAGCGGTCTAGGAACTGTAGATACGCAGTATTTT.

The chain combines TRBV5-4 with TRBJ1-6; D is ambiguous. This CDR3 is built from 12 residues. The germline CDR1 and CDR2 sequences are SGHNT and YYREEE (reference sequence). V shed 0 bases and J shed 9 bases, with 4 bases lying between them. Here the CDR3 reads CASSLGGSPLHF. For the CDR3, the DNA is TGTGCCAGCAGCTTGGGGGGTTCACCCCTCCACTTT.

The chain uses TRBV5-6 and TRBJ2-5, with 10 bases lining up with TRBD2. CDR1 SGHDT and CDR2 YYEEEE come from the germline V gene. The CDR3 is 17 residues long. Trimming at V came to 1 base and at J to 2 bases, leaving 8 bases not matched to a gene. The CDR3 protein is CASSLPIAGGPQETQYF. CDR3 bases: TGTGCCAGCAGCTTGCCGATAGCGGGGGGACCACAAGAGACCCAGTACTTC.

The J gene is TRBJ2-7, the V gene TRBV11-3; tentatively, D is TRBD2 (5 bases). Germline lookup yields CDR1 SGHNT and CDR2 YENEEA. This CDR3 has 12 amino acids. V dropped 11 bases and J dropped 3 bases, with 14 bases sitting between them. DNA for the CDR3: TGTGCCCCGGGGTTCGGGCTCTACGAGCAGTACTTC. This gives the protein CAPGFGLYEQYF.

The chain recombines TRBV4-3 with TRBJ1-2, with 8 nucleotides matching TRBD1. Germline V gene lookup returns CDR1 LGHNA and CDR2 YSLEER. Trimming cost V 0 bases and J 4 bases; bases outside gene matches: 7. CDR3 length: 16 amino acids. CDR3 amino acids: CASSQDRAGGPYGYTF. The CDR3 DNA reads TGCGCCAGCAGCCAAGATAGGGCAGGGGGCCCCTATGGCTACACCTTC.

The chain uses TRBV7-9 and TRBJ1-1; unclear D gene. CDR3 length equals 13 residues. Deletions cut 5 bases from V and 2 bases from J, with 9 bases between. Looked up from germline, CDR1 is SEHNR and CDR2 is FQNEAQ (reference sequence). The CDR3 DNA reads as TGTGCCAGCAGCCCCCGGGAAAACACTGAAGCTTTCTTT. Amino acids: CASSPRENTEAFF.